This T cell receptor (beta chain) came from a study of blood T cell repertoires in COVID-19. At the level of the study: Researchers got acute and convalescent COVID-19 samples from the United States, Italy and Spain. Sources were T cells, B-cell-depleted T cells, or PBMCs; the material itself was cDNA or gDNA.

Methods used by the authors: Reference gene primer amplification yielded estimated nucleated cell counts. Sequenced by immunoSEQ multiplex PCR; TCRdb stores in-frame clones only, minus some. V and J calls and clone size are as listed in that table; D and trimming were resolved from the DNA. The table includes 94,000 or so clones, around nine tenths detected once. Germline V lookup: CDR1 SGHRS, CDR2 YFSETQ. The CDR3 contains 15 residues. V was cut by 3 bases and J by 5 bases, with 17 bases left in between. Material: peripheral blood. The chain recombines TRBV5-1 with TRBJ1-2, with a possible D match to TRBD1 (6 bases). The clonotype was recovered from a woman aged 70-85 years with acute or convalescent COVID-19. The CDR3 here is CASSSPTGTSYGYTF. The CDR3 DNA follows: TGCGCCAGCAGCTCACCGACCGGGACATCTTATGGCTACACCTTC.